Below are 13 T cell receptor beta chains sequenced from a single sample in a study of T-cell reconstitution after alpha-beta-depleted transplantation in children. As it was prepared, the TCRbeta library received unique molecular identifiers. TCRdb re-analysed the PCR reads in MiXCR, keeping a single row per CDR3 protein. This table has 600,000 to 700,000 distinct CDR3 sequences, roughly 15% appearing once. The sequences come from PBMCs from the stem cell graft donor, collected from the stem cell graft. Source of these receptors: a human donor who donated a stem cell graft to a child with acute myeloid leukemia.

In this sample, this clonotype turned up many times. This chain uses TRBV20-1 with TRBJ2-1; 9 bases align to TRBD1. The junction had 10 bases not matched to a gene; V was cut back by 5 bases and J by 11 bases. The CDR3 covers 13 residues. The germline V gene has CDR1 DFQATT and CDR2 SNEGSKA (reference sequence). The CDR3 bases are TGCAGTGCTTTGACCGGGACAGGGATCAAGCAGTTCTTC. Translated, it gives CSALTGTGIKQFF.

This clonotype was observed a few times. The chain joins TRBV11-3 to TRBJ2-1; D is perhaps TRBD2 (6 bases). The CDR3 is 14 amino acids. Germline values: CDR1 SGHNT, CDR2 YENEEA. V gave up 4 bases and J gave up 3 bases, with 10 bases separating them. This CDR3 reads CASSSRLDYNEQFF. CDR3 DNA sequence: TGTGCCAGCAGCTCCCGACTAGACTACAATGAGCAGTTCTTC. The variable domain in full, completed from reference TRBV11-3 and TRBJ2-1, reads EAGVVQSPRYKIIEKKQPVAFWCNPISGHNTLYWYLQNLGQGPELLIRYENEEAVDDSQLPKDRFSAERLKGVDSTLKIQPAELGDSAVYLCASSSRLDYNEQFFGPGTRLTVL.

This clonotype was counted at least ten times. The chain combines TRBV20-1 with TRBJ1-4; D unresolved. The V gene lost 5 bases and the J gene lost 5 bases, with 6 bases spanning the gap. This CDR3 spans 11 amino acids. CDR1 and CDR2 from the germline V gene are DFQATT and SNEGSKA (reference sequence). This CDR3 reads CSARPNEKLFF. CDR3 nucleotides: TGCAGTGCTCGGCCAAATGAAAAACTGTTTTTT.

This clonotype was observed at least ten times. The chain uses TRBV10-3 and TRBJ1-1, with 7 bases lining up with TRBD1. Germline CDR1 is ENHRY and CDR2 is SYGVKD. The CDR3 sequence is 14 residues long. Germline trimming cut 11 bases from V and 5 bases from J; bases unmatched to any gene: 14. The CDR3 nucleotides are TGTGCCGGACGAGACAGGGAAGGTGGGACTGAAGCTTTCTTT. This codes for CAGRDREGGTEAFF.

The chain recombines TRBV24-1 with TRBJ1-1, with 8 positions matching TRBD1. CDR1 and CDR2 (germline): KGHDR, SFDVKD. Trimming removed 0 bases from V and 4 bases from J; junction bases left unmatched: 21. The CDR3 is 21 residues long. The CDR3 loop reads CATSDLQIRQGAKGGSTEAFF. The DNA for the CDR3 is TGTGCCACCAGTGATTTGCAAATCAGGCAGGGGGCTAAAGGTGGGAGCACTGAAGCTTTCTTT.

The V call is TRBV5-1, the J call TRBJ1-2; TRBD1 is a possible D gene (5 bases). Trimming shortened V by 4 bases and J by 4 bases, and 14 bases separated the two germline ends. CDR1 and CDR2 from the germline V gene are SGHRS and YFSETQ. CDR3 length equals 14 residues. This chain's CDR3 is CASSGNGGVYGYTF. CDR3 DNA sequence: TGCGCCAGCAGCGGGAACGGGGGGGTCTATGGCTACACCTTC. Variable domain in full (rest from reference TRBV5-1 and TRBJ1-2): KAGVTQTPRYLIKTRGQQVTLSCSPISGHRSVSWYQQTPGQGLQFLFEYFSETQRNKGNFPGRFSGRQFSNSRSEMNVSTLELGDSALYLCASSGNGGVYGYTFGSGTRLTVV.

This clonotype has only a few counts. This rearrangement joins TRBV6-1 to TRBJ2-2; 8 nucleotides agree with TRBD2. The CDR3 length is 14 residues. Germline CDR1 is MNHNS and CDR2 is SASEGT. The J segment lost 5 bases and the V segment lost 8 bases, leaving 7 bases of the junction unmatched. The chain's CDR3 is CASREGIMTGELFF. The CDR3 region has the DNA TGTGCCAGCCGGGAGGGTATTATGACCGGGGAGCTGTTTTTT.

The V and J genes are TRBV30 and TRBJ2-2; D remains ambiguous. This CDR3 has 12 amino acids. Looked up from germline, CDR1 is GTSNPN and CDR2 is SVGIG (reference sequence). V was clipped by 8 bases and J by 5 bases, with 12 bases between them. CDR3 in amino acids: CAVPLGTGELFF. CDR3 in DNA: TGTGCCGTACCCCTCGGGACCGGGGAGCTGTTTTTT.

The V gene is TRBV12-3 or TRBV12-4, the J gene TRBJ1-1, with a possible D match to TRBD1 (5 bases). The length of the CDR3 is 14 residues. V gave up 7 bases and J gave up 1 base, with 13 bases separating them. CDR3 region: CASTFQGGNTEAFF. DNA for the CDR3: TGTGCCAGCACTTTCCAGGGAGGGAACACTGAAGCTTTCTTT.

The sample holds many counts of this clonotype. The chain employs TRBV7-9 and TRBJ2-1; possibly TRBD2 for D (5 bases). The CDR3 is made up of 17 amino acids. Germline-derived CDR1 and CDR2 are SEHNR and FQNEAQ (reference sequence). V lost 2 bases and J 2 bases, leaving 16 bases between the germline ends. The CDR3 nucleotides read TGTGCCAGCAGCTTAATGAGGTGGAACGGGACCTACAATGAGCAGTTCTTC. It yields the protein CASSLMRWNGTYNEQFF.

The chain uses TRBV20-1 and TRBJ2-1, with TRBD2 identical over 7 bases. V trimming: 0 bases; J trimming: 7 bases; junction bases outside the gene matches: 12. Germline V gene sequence: CDR1 DFQATT, CDR2 SNEGSKA (reference sequence). CDR3 size: 16 residues. Here the CDR3 reads CSARDRRSGGGNEQFF. The CDR3 DNA reads TGCAGTGCTAGAGATCGGAGGTCGGGAGGTGGGAATGAGCAGTTCTTC.

The chain combines TRBV5-1 with TRBJ2-5, with TRBD2 as a possible D gene (6 bases). The V gene's germline CDR1 is SGHRS and CDR2 YFSETQ. CDR3 length equals 16 residues. With 0 bases removed from V and 5 bases from J, the gap between germline ends came to 17 bases. The CDR3 DNA is TGCGCCAGCAGCTTGGCCGGGACTCGCAAGACTGAGACCCAGTACTTC. Translation gives CASSLAGTRKTETQYF. Based on the CDR3 plus reference TRBV5-1 and TRBJ2-5, the full variable domain is KAGVTQTPRYLIKTRGQQVTLSCSPISGHRSVSWYQQTPGQGLQFLFEYFSETQRNKGNFPGRFSGRQFSNSRSEMNVSTLELGDSALYLCASSLAGTRKTETQYFGPGTRLLVL.

There are a few counts of this clonotype. The chain joins TRBV24-1 to TRBJ1-5; 9 nucleotides match TRBD1. After removal of 4 bases from V and 3 bases from J, the junction contained 6 bases not matched to a gene. The CDR3 runs 16 residues. Germline-derived CDR1 and CDR2 are KGHDR and SFDVKD. CDR3 amino acids: CATSESDRGHNQPQHF. CDR3 nucleotide sequence: TGTGCCACCAGTGAATCGGACAGGGGCCACAATCAGCCCCAGCATTTT.